The rows below give T cell receptor beta chains drawn from one sample of a study of persistence of HIV-infected CD4 T cells. TCRdb keeps only in-frame clones here, not all; method: immunoSEQ multiplex PCR. In the table there are over 60,000 clones, 70% to 75% of which are singletons. Which antigens these TCRs recognize remains unknown. Sequences were derived from CD4+ T cells sorted from PBMCs after 18-hour stimulation, sampled from a patient who received antiretroviral therapy. The receptors were gathered from an adult man with HIV who was CMV-seropositive. The CDR3 runs from the conserved cysteine through the conserved F or W. A D gene is named only where the DNA matches it firmly. Part of the rows lack a size; the others show once, few, many or a class for expanded clones.

TGTGCCACCAGTGACTCTGACCCAAGACAGGGAACTAATGAAAAACTGTTTTTT | CATSDSDPRQGTNEKLFF | NA | TRBV24-1 | TRBD1 | TRBJ1-4 | 18
TGCGCCAGCAGCCCAATTAGACAGGGGGCCGGGGAAAAACTGTTTTTT | CASSPIRQGAGEKLFF | few | TRBV5-1 | TRBD1 | TRBJ1-4 | 16
TGTGCCAGCAGCTCAAACCCAGGGGGTAACACTGAAGCTTTCTTT | CASSSNPGGNTEAFF | NA | TRBV3-1/TRBV3-2 | TRBD1 | TRBJ1-1 | 15
TGTGCCAGCAGCTTACAGGGGGAGGCTGGAAACACCATATATTTT | CASSLQGEAGNTIYF | NA | TRBV5-4 | TRBD1 | TRBJ1-3 | 15
TGTGCCAGCAGCTTAGACCCGGCGGGACGGCGCGGCTTC | CASSLDPAGRRGF | few | TRBV11-2 | NA | TRBJ2-7 | 13
TGTGCCAGCAGCTTCAGACAGGGAGGCGGGACCCAGCATTTT | CASSFRQGGGTQHF | NA | TRBV5-6 | TRBD1 | TRBJ1-5 | 14
TGTGCCAGCAGCTTAACGACAGGGGGCCTGGAGACCCAGTACTTC | CASSLTTGGLETQYF | NA | TRBV7-9 | TRBD1 | TRBJ2-5 | 15
TGTGCCAGCAGTTACGGGTTGGACAGAGTGAACACTGAAGCTTTCTTT | CASSYGLDRVNTEAFF | NA | TRBV6-6 | NA | TRBJ1-1 | 16
TGTGCCAGCAGCTTAACAGCCCCTTACAATGAGCAGTTCTTC | CASSLTAPYNEQFF | NA | TRBV7-3 | NA | TRBJ2-1 | 14
TGCGCCAGCAGGTTGGGACAGTCGAGCTCTGGAAACACCATATATTTT | CASRLGQSSSGNTIYF | NA | TRBV5-1 | TRBD1 | TRBJ1-3 | 16
TGTGCCAGCAGCGCCTTGGACAGGGGAAGCTATGGCTACACCTTC | CASSALDRGSYGYTF | NA | TRBV11-1 | TRBD1 | TRBJ1-2 | 15
TGCAGTGCTAGTAGTCGCAGGACATCCTATAATTCACCCCTCCACTTT | CSASSRRTSYNSPLHF | NA | TRBV20-1 | NA | TRBJ1-6 | 16
TGTGCCAGCAGTGCAGCGTTCACGGAAACTGAAGCTTTCTTT | CASSAAFTETEAFF | once | TRBV2 | NA | TRBJ1-1 | 14
TGCGCCAGCAGCCAAGATAGGGGCAGACTTTATGGCTACACCTTC | CASSQDRGRLYGYTF | NA | TRBV4-1 | NA | TRBJ1-2 | 15
TGTGCCAGCAGTCTATTAAAACCGAGCTCCTATAATTCACCCCTCCACTTT | CASSLLKPSSYNSPLHF | NA | TRBV28 | NA | TRBJ1-6 | 17
TGTGCCAGCAGCGTTTTAGGGGACTCTGGAAACACCATATATTTT | CASSVLGDSGNTIYF | NA | TRBV9 | NA | TRBJ1-3 | 15
TGCGCCAGCAGCTCGGGACAGCCGAACACCGGGGAGCTGTTTTTT | CASSSGQPNTGELFF | NA | TRBV5-1 | TRBD1 | TRBJ2-2 | 15
TGTGCCAGCAGTCCCTATAGCGGGGGGGATCACGGGGAGCTGTTTTTT | CASSPYSGGDHGELFF | NA | TRBV28 | TRBD2 | TRBJ2-2 | 16
TGTGCCAGCAGCTTAGTCCTAGCGCGGGGGGCGCCCCACTATGGCTACACCTTC | CASSLVLARGAPHYGYTF | few | TRBV7-9 | NA | TRBJ1-2 | 18
TGTGCCAGCTCACCACAATCACTGGGCAATGAGCAGTTCTTC | CASSPQSLGNEQFF | NA | TRBV18 | NA | TRBJ2-1 | 14
TGTGCCAGCAGCACGGGACTCATTAACACTGAAGCTTTCTTT | CASSTGLINTEAFF | few | TRBV5-4 | NA | TRBJ1-1 | 14
TGTGCCAGCAGTACCCGACAGGGCTCCGAGCAGTACTTC | CASSTRQGSEQYF | NA | TRBV12-3/TRBV12-4 | TRBD1 | TRBJ2-7 | 13
TGTGCCAGCTCCGGACAGAAACTCACCGGGGAGCTGTTTTTT | CASSGQKLTGELFF | few | TRBV3-1/TRBV3-2 | NA | TRBJ2-2 | 14
TGTGCCAGTAAGGCCCCTGGGGGGAGCACTGAAGCTTTCTTT | CASKAPGGSTEAFF | few | TRBV19 | NA | TRBJ1-1 | 14
TGTGCCAGCAGTTGGGACAGGGGTAAGGGTCGAGACACAGATACGCAGTATTTT | CASSWDRGKGRDTDTQYF | NA | TRBV2 | TRBD1 | TRBJ2-3 | 18
TGTGCCAGCAGCTGGGGGAATGGCTACACCTTC | CASSWGNGYTF | NA | TRBV7-9 | NA | TRBJ1-2 | 11
TGTGCCAGCAGGTCTCCGGGGGGAGGGGGCTACGAGCAGTACTTC | CASRSPGGGGYEQYF | NA | TRBV6-5 | NA | TRBJ2-7 | 15
TGTGCCACCAGTGATAGAAAAGGGGTAGAAGAACCCCTCCACTTT | CATSDRKGVEEPLHF | NA | TRBV24-1 | NA | TRBJ1-6 | 15
TGTGCCAGCAGCCAAGGCCGGACATCAAATCAGCCCCAGCATTTT | CASSQGRTSNQPQHF | few | TRBV3-1/TRBV3-2 | NA | TRBJ1-5 | 15
TGTGCCAGCAGCTCGACCGGGAAACCTGGAAACACCATATATTTT | CASSSTGKPGNTIYF | NA | TRBV7-3 | NA | TRBJ1-3 | 15
TGCGCCAGCAGCTCCCAGGGACTAGCAGCGGCAGATACGCAGTATTTT | CASSSQGLAAADTQYF | NA | TRBV5-1 | TRBD2 | TRBJ2-3 | 16
TGTGCCAGCAGTGAGGGACAGTCTCCCGGTGCCGGGGAGCTGTTTTTT | CASSEGQSPGAGELFF | NA | TRBV2 | TRBD1 | TRBJ2-2 | 16
TGCGCCAGCAGTGAGGCGAGTGCCTCTGAAGCTTTCTTT | CASSEASASEAFF | NA | TRBV10-1 | NA | TRBJ1-1 | 13